A single sample is the source of the 21 T cell receptor beta chains below, sequenced in a study of cytomegalovirus exposure and HLA in healthy donors. It was with 60 Vbeta and 13 Jbeta primers that the PCR ran. Sequencing was performed with immunoSEQ multiplex PCR; in TCRdb, only in-frame clones are kept and a portion is missing. This repertoire shows 200,000 or so clones, over 65% found once; its top ten account for 1.3%. Material: PBMCs. The receptors stem from a human donor in good health.

The chain combines TRBV6-5 with TRBJ2-5; 7 nucleotides match TRBD2. Germline V gene sequence: CDR1 MNHEY, CDR2 SVGAGI. The ends lost 5 bases at V and 5 bases at J; junction bases unmatched: 11. The CDR3 covers 15 residues. This CDR3 reads CASSPFKAGDETQYF. The CDR3 region has the DNA TGTGCCAGCAGTCCCTTTAAGGCGGGAGACGAGACCCAGTACTTC.

The chain employs TRBV2 and TRBJ1-5; D is uncertain. Per the germline V gene, CDR1 is SNHLY and CDR2 is FYNNEI. This CDR3 has 13 amino acids. Trimming took 2 bases from V and 1 from J, leaving 3 bases between them. CDR3 protein: CASSESSNQPQHF. In nucleotides, the CDR3 is TGTGCCAGCAGTGAATCGAGCAATCAGCCCCAGCATTTT.

The chain carries TRBV30 and TRBJ1-5; D perhaps matches TRBD1 (6 bases). V lost 0 bases, J lost 2 bases, and 11 bases lay in between. Germline CDR1 reads GTSNPN; CDR2 reads SVGIG (reference sequence). The CDR3 is made up of 15 amino acids. The CDR3 nucleotides are TGTGCCTGGAGTGTTGGGCAGGGGCGCAATCAGCCCCAGCATTTT. This gives the protein CAWSVGQGRNQPQHF.

V gene TRBV15 combines with J gene TRBJ2-3; 7 bases agree with TRBD2. The germline V gene has CDR1 LNHNV and CDR2 YYDKDF (reference sequence). V was clipped by 2 bases and J by 4 bases; unmatched bases: 9. The CDR3 covers 16 residues. The CDR3, as DNA: TGTGCCACCAGCAGATCTCTCGCGGGAGAGGCAGATACGCAGTATTTT. Amino acids: CATSRSLAGEADTQYF.

The rearrangement joins TRBV2 to TRBJ1-2; possible D gene TRBD1, 6 bases. CDR3 length equals 11 residues. Germline-derived CDR1 and CDR2 are SNHLY and FYNNEI. Trimming took off 8 bases at V and 3 bases at J, with 7 bases between the two ends. The CDR3 reads CASRTDYGYTF. The CDR3 DNA reads TGTGCCAGCCGGACAGACTATGGCTACACCTTC.

The chain carries TRBV19 and TRBJ1-1; D unclear. Trimming left V 7 bases short and J 4 bases short, with 10 bases between. From germline, CDR1 is LNHDA and CDR2 SQIVND (reference sequence). The CDR3 covers 12 residues. The DNA of the CDR3 is TGTGCCAGTAATAAGTACGGCACTGAAGCTTTCTTT. Protein sequence: CASNKYGTEAFF.

This sequence joins TRBV6-5 and TRBJ1-2, with D tentatively TRBD1 (6 bases). V lost 2 bases and J lost 7, with 20 bases in between. CDR3 size: 16 residues. Germline-derived CDR1 and CDR2 are MNHEY and SVGAGI. CDR3 nucleotides: TGTGCCAGCAGTTACGATCCCTACAGGGACGTCGGTGGCTACACCTTC. This translates into CASSYDPYRDVGGYTF.

V is TRBV6-1 and J is TRBJ2-7, with 12 positions matching TRBD2. The CDR3 covers 15 residues. The germline gives CDR1 MNHNS, CDR2 SASEGT. The junction had 10 bases not matched to a gene; V was cut back by 8 bases and J by 5 bases. This CDR3 reads CASLYGLAGNNEQYF. DNA of the CDR3: TGTGCCAGCCTATACGGACTAGCGGGAAACAACGAGCAGTACTTC.

The chain joins TRBV7-8 to TRBJ1-3; 11 bases map to TRBD1. From germline, CDR1 is SGHVS and CDR2 FQNEAQ. V was clipped by 4 bases and J by 7 bases; unmatched bases: 6. The CDR3 is 15 amino acids. The CDR3 loop is CASSSPGQGGNTIYF. For the CDR3, the DNA is TGTGCCAGCAGCTCTCCGGGACAGGGGGGGAACACCATATATTTT.

This chain uses TRBV19 with TRBJ2-5; a weak D match, TRBD2 (5 bases). V was clipped by 5 bases and J by 2 bases, with 9 bases between them. The CDR3 is made up of 13 amino acids. Germline lookup yields CDR1 LNHDA and CDR2 SQIVND (reference sequence). The DNA for the CDR3 is TGTGCCAGTAGTCGATCGGGGCAAGAGACCCAGTACTTC. Its translation: CASSRSGQETQYF.

This clone was seen only once. The chain uses TRBV9 and TRBJ2-1; 12 bases align to TRBD2. With V trimmed by 4 bases and J by 5 bases, 4 bases remained unmatched. Germline assignment: CDR1 SGDLS and CDR2 YYNGEE. The CDR3 consists of 15 residues. CDR3 sequence: CASSPRTSGNNEQFF. The CDR3 DNA reads TGTGCCAGCAGCCCCCGGACTAGCGGGAACAATGAGCAGTTCTTC. The entire variable domain, with the rest obtained from reference TRBV9 and TRBJ2-1, is as follows: DSGVTQTPKHLITATGQRVTLRCSPRSGDLSVYWYQQSLDQGLQFLIQYYNGEERAKGNILERFSAQQFPDLHSELNLSSLELGDSALYFCASSPRTSGNNEQFFGPGTRLTVL.

This chain links TRBV5-1 with TRBJ2-3, with TRBD2 matching over 9 bases. The junction had 9 bases not matched to a gene; V was cut back by 7 bases and J by 3 bases. This CDR3 contains 15 residues. Germline lookup yields CDR1 SGHRS and CDR2 YFSETQ. The CDR3 DNA sequence: TGCGCCAGCGTCGGACGAAGCGGGAGGACAGATACGCAGTATTTT. This codes for CASVGRSGRTDTQYF.

The gene calls are TRBV2 and TRBJ2-3; TRBD2 matches at 12 bases. CDR3 size: 15 residues. V trimming: 4 bases; J trimming: 3 bases; junction bases outside the gene matches: 2. The germline V gene encodes CDR1 SNHLY and CDR2 FYNNEI. The CDR3 is CASSVLAGGTDTQYF. The CDR3 region has the DNA TGTGCCAGCAGTGTGCTAGCGGGAGGGACAGATACGCAGTATTTT.

The V and J genes are TRBV30 and TRBJ1-5; 9 nucleotides agree with TRBD1. The germline V gene has CDR1 GTSNPN and CDR2 SVGIG (reference sequence). The CDR3 has 15 amino acids. J was trimmed by 7 bases and V by 0 bases; bases with no gene match: 7. CDR3 loop: CAWSVQGALGQPQHF. CDR3 nucleotides: TGTGCCTGGAGTGTACAGGGGGCGCTTGGGCAGCCCCAGCATTTT.

J is TRBJ2-3 and V is TRBV7-3; 8 nucleotides line up with TRBD1. Germline V gives CDR1 SGHTA, CDR2 FQGTGA. The trim removed 0 bases at V and 0 bases at J, leaving 8 bases unmatched. The CDR3 length is 18 residues. As DNA, the CDR3 is TGTGCCAGCAGCTTAACAGCTCATGGACAGGGCAGCACAGATACGCAGTATTTT. It yields the protein CASSLTAHGQGSTDTQYF.

The chain joins TRBV4-1 to TRBJ2-7, with D possibly TRBD1 on 6 matching bases. Germline V CDR1 and CDR2: MGHRA, YSYEKL. The CDR3 totals 18 residues. V lost 0 bases to trimming and J lost 7 bases, with 25 bases between them. The CDR3 DNA is TGCGCCAGCAGCCAAGATCTGGGGGCGCGAAATCGCAGGAGGGAGCAGTACTTC. This translates into CASSQDLGARNRRREQYF.

V usage is TRBV27 and J usage is TRBJ2-1, with 15 bases lining up with TRBD2. The CDR3 spans 16 residues. Germline V gene data show CDR1 as MNHEY and CDR2 as SMNVEV (reference sequence). Trimming at V came to 2 bases and at J to 9 bases, leaving 5 bases not matched to a gene. CDR3 amino acids: CASSLAPGLAGGEQFF. The CDR3, as DNA: TGTGCCAGCAGTTTAGCCCCGGGACTAGCGGGAGGTGAGCAGTTCTTC.

This sequence joins TRBV6-5 and TRBJ2-3, with D possibly TRBD2 on 5 matching bases. The germline V gene encodes CDR1 MNHEY and CDR2 SVGAGI. The CDR3 totals 15 residues. Trimming shortened V by 5 bases and J by 6 bases, and 18 bases separated the two germline ends. This chain's CDR3 is CASSPLGRESDTQYF. Here the CDR3 DNA reads TGTGCCAGCAGTCCACTAGGACGTGAATCCGATACGCAGTATTTT.

V usage is TRBV2 and J usage is TRBJ2-5, with a possible D match to TRBD2 (6 bases). V shed 8 bases and J shed 5 bases, with 21 bases lying between them. The CDR3 spans 15 residues. Germline V lookup: CDR1 SNHLY, CDR2 FYNNEI. The CDR3 DNA follows: TGTGCCAGCGGGCTCCTAGGGGACTTAGGGGAGACCCAGTACTTC. Translating gives CASGLLGDLGETQYF.

The chain has TRBV5-1 and TRBJ1-1; D call uncertain. Germline V gives CDR1 SGHRS, CDR2 YFSETQ. CDR3 length equals 14 residues. Trimming removed 4 bases from V and 5 bases from J, with 15 bases in between. CDR3 in amino acids: CASSTGSSWTEAFF. The CDR3, as DNA: TGCGCCAGCAGCACGGGGTCTAGTTGGACTGAAGCTTTCTTT.

DNA of the CDR3: TGTGCCAGCAGTTGGAAGGGACTATCAACCTACGAGCAGTACTTC. It is translated as CASSWKGLSTYEQYF. The chain carries TRBV27 and TRBJ2-7; TRBD2 matches 7 bases. From germline, CDR1 is MNHEY and CDR2 SMNVEV (reference sequence). The CDR3 length is 15 residues. V shed 4 bases and J 2 bases; nucleotides not matched to a gene: 8.